This T cell receptor (beta chain) was retrieved from a study of post-analysis software for immune sequencing data (dated by TCRdb to 2014 to 2015). In the study overall: The recorded disease courses included relapsing-remitting, secondary progressive and progressive-relapsing multiple sclerosis, and some patients had no subtype annotation. The patient repertoires were compared against 11 previously published healthy control repertoires obtained from donors aged 6 to 25 years. A subset of samples was prepared in parallel using single-end sample barcoding, then pooled and co-amplified after Illumina adapter ligation. Overall study results and their limits: The multiple sclerosis patient group was slightly younger than the control group. Strong co-clustering of samples prepared in the same batch was shown by direct clustering with F measure, prompting a batch-effect correction. Normalized Chao1 diversity was significantly lower in multiple sclerosis patients than controls, suggesting substantial peripheral T-cell clonal expansion. Significantly higher frequencies in patients than in controls were found for five or six TRBV segments, including TRBV5-6, TRBV5-1 and TRBV20-1.

Its CDR3 holds 15 amino acids, cysteine through phenylalanine. The read is trimmed to its CDR3 DNA, 45 bases read in frame from base 1. Compared with germline, V lacks 6 bases and J lacks 6 bases; bases without a gene match: 7. To demonstrate the VDJtools post-analysis software, the study profiled TCR beta repertoires from the peripheral blood of about a dozen young patients with multiple sclerosis. Multiple sclerosis patients were children and adolescents aged 6 to 15 years. Details on this clonotype: The clone's antigen remains unknown. Base qualities were left out, and no much larger clone turns up one base away.

The library was built by means of PCR. Instrument on record: Illumina HiSeq 2500. To reduce PCR and sequencing biases, unique molecular identifiers were built into the TCR beta cDNA libraries. Every 1 to 10 million input T cells yielded about 500,000 cDNA molecules, meaning each molecule approximated one T cell. The patient libraries were prepared and sequenced using the same protocol as the earlier healthy control dataset. Samples belonging to the same batch were prepared together, multiplexed and sequenced on a shared HiSeq lane. Per the original workflow: Raw barcoded reads were processed with MIGEC, discarding single-read molecular identifier groups before consensus assembly and CDR3 extraction. Clonotype tables were post-analysed with VDJtools, normalizing diversity by down-sampling all datasets to the smallest sample size. Repertoire overlap clustering matched CDR3 amino acid but not nucleotide sequences to correct batch-related cross-sample contamination. TCRdb passed the public sequencing reads through fastp at Q25 and MiXCR, retaining productive beta sequences. CDR3 protein sequences are deduplicated, and each keeps its most common genes and DNA. Here the V and J calls rest on TCRdb's processing, not on the authors' analysis. A total of 820,000 or so distinct CDR3 sequences appear in this sample, roughly 50% of them only once. The top ten clonotypes cover 4.6% of the sample.

The chain is made from TRBV12-3 or TRBV12-4 and TRBJ2-1, with 11 bases matching TRBD2. The receptor was isolated from a girl aged 10 to 17 with multiple sclerosis. Material for sequencing was blood. The encoded CDR3 is CASRITSGSSNEQFF. The DNA is TGTGCCAGCAGGATTACTAGCGGGAGCTCCAATGAGCAGTTCTTC.